The T cell receptor beta chain under discussion was sequenced for a study of cytomegalovirus exposure and HLA in healthy donors. Each of the donors was a healthy bone marrow donor. Likely unrecorded immune exposures existed in these nominally healthy donors. The PCR contained 60 Vbeta and 13 Jbeta primers. The data were produced by immunoSEQ multiplex PCR, yet TCRdb's version contains in-frame clones alone and is incomplete. The sample consists of some 100,000 clones, approximately 78% of them appearing once. Germline V gives CDR1 SGHNT, CDR2 YENEEA. This CDR3 spans 15 amino acids. V shed 4 bases, J shed 2 bases, and the junction held 5 bases outside the gene matches.

This receptor was obtained from a woman aged 40 to 49 in good health and CMV-seropositive. Sequenced input: PBMCs. V and J are TRBV11-3 and TRBJ2-1, with 7 nucleotides matching TRBD2. This CDR3 reads CASSSRAGAYNEQFF. In DNA, the CDR3 is TGTGCCAGCAGCTCCAGGGCGGGAGCCTACAATGAGCAGTTCTTC.